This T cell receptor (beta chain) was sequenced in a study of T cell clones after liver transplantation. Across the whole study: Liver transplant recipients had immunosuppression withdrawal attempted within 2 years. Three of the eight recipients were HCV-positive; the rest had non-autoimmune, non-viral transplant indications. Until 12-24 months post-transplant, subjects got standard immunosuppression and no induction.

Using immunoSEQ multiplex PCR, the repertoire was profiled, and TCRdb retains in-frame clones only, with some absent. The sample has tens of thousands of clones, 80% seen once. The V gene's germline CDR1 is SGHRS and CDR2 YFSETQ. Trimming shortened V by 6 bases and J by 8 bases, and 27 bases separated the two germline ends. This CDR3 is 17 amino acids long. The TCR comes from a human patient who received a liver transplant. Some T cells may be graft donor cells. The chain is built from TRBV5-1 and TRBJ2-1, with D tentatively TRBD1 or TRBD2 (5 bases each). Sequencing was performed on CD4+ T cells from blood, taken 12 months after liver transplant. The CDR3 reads CASTWGYSDFGGDEQFF. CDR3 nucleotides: TGCGCCAGCACCTGGGGGTATTCGGACTTCGGAGGCGATGAGCAGTTCTTC.